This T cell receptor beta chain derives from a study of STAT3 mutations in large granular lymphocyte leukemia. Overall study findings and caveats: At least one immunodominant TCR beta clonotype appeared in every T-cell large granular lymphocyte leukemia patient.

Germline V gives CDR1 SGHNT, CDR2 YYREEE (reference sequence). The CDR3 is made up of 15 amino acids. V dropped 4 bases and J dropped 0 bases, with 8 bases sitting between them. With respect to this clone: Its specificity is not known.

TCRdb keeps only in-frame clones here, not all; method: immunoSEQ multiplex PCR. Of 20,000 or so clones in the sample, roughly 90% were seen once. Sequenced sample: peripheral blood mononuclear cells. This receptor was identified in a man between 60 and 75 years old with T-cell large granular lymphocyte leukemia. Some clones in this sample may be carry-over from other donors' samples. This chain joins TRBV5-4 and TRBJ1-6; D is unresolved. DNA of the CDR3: TGTGCCAGCAGCGGCGGAAACTCCTATAATTCACCCCTCCACTTT. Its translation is CASSGGNSYNSPLHF.